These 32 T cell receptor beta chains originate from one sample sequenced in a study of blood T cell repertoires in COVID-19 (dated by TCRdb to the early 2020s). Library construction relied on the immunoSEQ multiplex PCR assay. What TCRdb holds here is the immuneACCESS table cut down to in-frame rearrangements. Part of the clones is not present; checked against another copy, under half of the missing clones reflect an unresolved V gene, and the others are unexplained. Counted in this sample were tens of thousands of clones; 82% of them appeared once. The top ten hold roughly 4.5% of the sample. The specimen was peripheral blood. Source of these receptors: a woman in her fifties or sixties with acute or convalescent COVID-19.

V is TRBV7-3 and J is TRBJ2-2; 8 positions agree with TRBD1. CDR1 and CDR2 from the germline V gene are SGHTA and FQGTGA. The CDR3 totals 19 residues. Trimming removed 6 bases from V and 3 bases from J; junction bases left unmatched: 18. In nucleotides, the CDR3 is TGTGCCAGCAGTCGCAATCCCATCGGGACAGGTACCGACACCGGGGAGCTGTTTTTT. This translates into CASSRNPIGTGTDTGELFF.

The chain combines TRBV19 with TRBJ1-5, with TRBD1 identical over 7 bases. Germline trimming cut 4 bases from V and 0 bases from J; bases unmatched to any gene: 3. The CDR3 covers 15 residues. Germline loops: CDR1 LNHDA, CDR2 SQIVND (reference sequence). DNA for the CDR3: TGTGCCAGTAGTAGGACAGGCTATAGCAATCAGCCCCAGCATTTT. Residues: CASSRTGYSNQPQHF.

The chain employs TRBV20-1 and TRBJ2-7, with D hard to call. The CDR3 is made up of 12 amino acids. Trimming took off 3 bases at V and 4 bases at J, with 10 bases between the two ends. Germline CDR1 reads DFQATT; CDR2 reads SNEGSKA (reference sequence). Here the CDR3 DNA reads TGCAGTGCTAGTATTCGTAATTACGAGCAGTACTTC. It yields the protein CSASIRNYEQYF.

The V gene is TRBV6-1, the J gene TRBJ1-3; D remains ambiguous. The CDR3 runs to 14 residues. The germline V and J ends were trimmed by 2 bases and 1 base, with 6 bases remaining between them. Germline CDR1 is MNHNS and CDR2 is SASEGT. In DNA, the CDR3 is TGTGCCAGCAGTGAACGTAGTTCTGGAAACACCATATATTTT. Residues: CASSERSSGNTIYF.

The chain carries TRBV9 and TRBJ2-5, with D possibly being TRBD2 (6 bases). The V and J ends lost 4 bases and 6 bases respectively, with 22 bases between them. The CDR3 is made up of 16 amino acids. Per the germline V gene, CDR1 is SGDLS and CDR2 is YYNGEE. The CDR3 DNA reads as TGTGCCAGCAGCCCCCTGGGGGGAGCGGCTTTAAAGACCCAGTACTTC. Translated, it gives CASSPLGGAALKTQYF. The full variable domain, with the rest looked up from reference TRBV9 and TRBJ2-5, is DSGVTQTPKHLITATGQRVTLRCSPRSGDLSVYWYQQSLDQGLQFLIQYYNGEERAKGNILERFSAQQFPDLHSELNLSSLELGDSALYFCASSPLGGAALKTQYFGPGTRLLVL.

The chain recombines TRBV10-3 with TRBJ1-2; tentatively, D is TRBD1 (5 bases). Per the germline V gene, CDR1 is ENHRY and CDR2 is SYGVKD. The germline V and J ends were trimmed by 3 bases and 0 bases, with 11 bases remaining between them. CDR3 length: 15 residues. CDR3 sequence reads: CAISDRSGANYGYTF. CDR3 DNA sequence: TGTGCCATCAGTGACCGGTCGGGGGCTAACTATGGCTACACCTTC.

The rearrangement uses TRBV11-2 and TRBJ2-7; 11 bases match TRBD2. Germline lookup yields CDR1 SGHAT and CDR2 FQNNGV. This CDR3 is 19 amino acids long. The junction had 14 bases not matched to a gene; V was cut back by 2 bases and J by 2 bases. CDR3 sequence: CASSLHRLAGLPLTYEQYF. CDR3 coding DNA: TGTGCCAGCAGCTTACACCGACTAGCGGGATTACCACTGACCTACGAGCAGTACTTC.

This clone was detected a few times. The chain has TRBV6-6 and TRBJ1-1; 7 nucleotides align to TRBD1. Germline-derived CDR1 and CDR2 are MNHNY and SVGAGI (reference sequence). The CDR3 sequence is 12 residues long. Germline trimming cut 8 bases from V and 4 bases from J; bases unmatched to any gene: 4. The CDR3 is CASGTVATEAFF. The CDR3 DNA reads TGTGCCAGCGGGACAGTTGCCACTGAAGCTTTCTTT.

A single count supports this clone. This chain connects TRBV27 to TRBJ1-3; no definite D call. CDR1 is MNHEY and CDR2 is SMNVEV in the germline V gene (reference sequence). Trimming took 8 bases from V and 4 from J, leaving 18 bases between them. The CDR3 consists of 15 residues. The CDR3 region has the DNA TGTGCCAGCTCCCCACGGGGTAACGTGGGAAACACCATATATTTT. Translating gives CASSPRGNVGNTIYF.

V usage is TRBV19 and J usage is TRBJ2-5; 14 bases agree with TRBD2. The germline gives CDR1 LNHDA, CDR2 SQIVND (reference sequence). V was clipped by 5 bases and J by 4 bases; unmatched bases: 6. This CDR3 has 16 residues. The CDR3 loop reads CASSPGLAGVGETQYF. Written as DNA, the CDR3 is TGTGCCAGTAGTCCGGGACTAGCGGGAGTGGGAGAGACCCAGTACTTC.

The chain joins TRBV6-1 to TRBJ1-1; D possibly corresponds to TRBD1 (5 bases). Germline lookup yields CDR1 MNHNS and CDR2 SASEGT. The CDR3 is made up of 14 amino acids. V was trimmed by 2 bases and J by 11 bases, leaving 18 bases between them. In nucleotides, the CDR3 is TGTGCCAGCAGTGAAAACTTAGGGGCTTCGAGGGCTTTCTTT. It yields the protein CASSENLGASRAFF.

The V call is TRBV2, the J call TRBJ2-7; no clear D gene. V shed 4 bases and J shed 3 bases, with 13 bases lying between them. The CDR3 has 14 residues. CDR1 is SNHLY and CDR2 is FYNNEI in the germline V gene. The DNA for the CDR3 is TGTGCCAGCAGTGGACATGCGAACATCTACGAGCAGTACTTC. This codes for CASSGHANIYEQYF.

The CDR3 nucleotides read TGCGCCAGCAGCCAAGCACCTCTCGTAGATGGAAACACCATATATTTT. Protein product: CASSQAPLVDGNTIYF. The chain is built from TRBV5-1 and TRBJ1-3; D not resolved. Germline-derived CDR1 and CDR2 are SGHRS and YFSETQ. V shed 4 bases and J shed 3 bases, with 17 bases lying between them. The CDR3 contains 16 residues.

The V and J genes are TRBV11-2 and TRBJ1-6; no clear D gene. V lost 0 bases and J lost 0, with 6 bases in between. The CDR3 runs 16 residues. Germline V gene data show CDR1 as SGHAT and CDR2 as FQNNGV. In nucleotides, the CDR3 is TGTGCCAGCAGCTTAGATCTGAGCTCCTATAATTCACCCCTCCACTTT. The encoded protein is CASSLDLSSYNSPLHF.

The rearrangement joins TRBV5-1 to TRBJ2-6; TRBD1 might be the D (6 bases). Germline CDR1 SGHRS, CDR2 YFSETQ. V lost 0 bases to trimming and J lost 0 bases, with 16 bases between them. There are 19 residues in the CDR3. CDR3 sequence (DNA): TGCGCCAGCAGCTTGGCTCCAGGGGACGCTCCCTCTGGGGCCAACGTCCTGACTTTC. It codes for CASSLAPGDAPSGANVLTF.

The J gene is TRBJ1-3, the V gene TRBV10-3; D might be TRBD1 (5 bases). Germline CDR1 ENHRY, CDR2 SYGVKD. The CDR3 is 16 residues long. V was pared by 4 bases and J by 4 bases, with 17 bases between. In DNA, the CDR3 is TGTGCCATCAGTGTCGGGGGGATCCTGGAAGGAAACACCATATATTTT. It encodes CAISVGGILEGNTIYF.

The CDR3 sequence: CASRVAGMNTEAFF. The CDR3 DNA reads TGTGCCAGCAGGGTGGCCGGGATGAACACTGAAGCTTTCTTT. J is TRBJ1-1 and V is TRBV2, with D hard to call. With 6 bases removed from V and 0 bases from J, the gap between germline ends came to 11 bases. This CDR3 has 14 amino acids. The germline CDR1 and CDR2 sequences are SNHLY and FYNNEI.

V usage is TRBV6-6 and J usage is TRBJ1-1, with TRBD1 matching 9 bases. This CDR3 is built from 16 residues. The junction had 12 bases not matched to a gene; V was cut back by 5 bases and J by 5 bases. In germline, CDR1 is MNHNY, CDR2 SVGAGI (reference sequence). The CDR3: CASSPAPGQGRTEAFF. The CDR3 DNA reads TGTGCCAGCAGTCCCGCCCCAGGACAGGGGAGGACTGAAGCTTTCTTT.

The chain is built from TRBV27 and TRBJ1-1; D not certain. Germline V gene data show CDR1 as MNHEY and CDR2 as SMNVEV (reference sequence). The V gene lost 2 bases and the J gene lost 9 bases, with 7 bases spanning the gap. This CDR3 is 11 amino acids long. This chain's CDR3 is CASSLRGKAFF. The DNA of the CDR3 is TGTGCCAGCAGTTTAAGAGGGAAAGCTTTCTTT.

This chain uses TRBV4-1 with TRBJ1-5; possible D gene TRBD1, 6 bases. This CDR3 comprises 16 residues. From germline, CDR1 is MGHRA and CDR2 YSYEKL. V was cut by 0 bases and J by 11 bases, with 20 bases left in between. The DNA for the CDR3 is TGCGCCAGCAGCCAAGATTTGGGACACCGGGTATTAGCCCAGCATTTT. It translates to CASSQDLGHRVLAQHF.

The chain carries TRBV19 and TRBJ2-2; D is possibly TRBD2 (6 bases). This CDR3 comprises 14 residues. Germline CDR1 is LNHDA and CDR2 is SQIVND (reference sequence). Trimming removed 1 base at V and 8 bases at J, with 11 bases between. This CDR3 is CASSIAGRMGELFF. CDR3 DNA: TGTGCCAGTAGTATAGCAGGGAGGATGGGGGAGCTGTTTTTT.

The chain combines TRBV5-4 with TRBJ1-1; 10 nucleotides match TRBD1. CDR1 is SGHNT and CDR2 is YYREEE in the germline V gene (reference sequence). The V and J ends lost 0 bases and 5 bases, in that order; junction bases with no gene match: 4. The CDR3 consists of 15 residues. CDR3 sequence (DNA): TGTGCCAGCAGCTTGGGGACAGGGGGGAAGACTGAAGCTTTCTTT. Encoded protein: CASSLGTGGKTEAFF.

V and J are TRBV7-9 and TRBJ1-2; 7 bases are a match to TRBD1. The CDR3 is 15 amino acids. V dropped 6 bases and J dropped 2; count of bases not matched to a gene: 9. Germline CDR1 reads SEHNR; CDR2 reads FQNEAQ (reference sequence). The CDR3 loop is CASRASRDRNYGYTF. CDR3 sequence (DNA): TGTGCCAGCAGAGCGAGCCGGGACAGAAACTATGGCTACACCTTC.

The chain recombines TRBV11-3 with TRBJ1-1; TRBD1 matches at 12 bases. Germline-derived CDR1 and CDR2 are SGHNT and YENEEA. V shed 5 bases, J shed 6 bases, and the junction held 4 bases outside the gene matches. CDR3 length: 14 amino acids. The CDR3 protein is CASSAGQGASEAFF. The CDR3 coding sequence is TGTGCCAGCAGCGCGGGACAGGGGGCCTCTGAAGCTTTCTTT.

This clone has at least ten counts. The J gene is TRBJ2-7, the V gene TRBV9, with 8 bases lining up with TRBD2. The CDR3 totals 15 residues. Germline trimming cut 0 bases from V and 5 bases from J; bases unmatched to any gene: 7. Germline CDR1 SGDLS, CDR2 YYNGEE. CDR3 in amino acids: CASSVAGGATHEQYF. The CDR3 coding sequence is TGTGCCAGCAGCGTAGCGGGGGGGGCGACCCACGAGCAGTACTTC.

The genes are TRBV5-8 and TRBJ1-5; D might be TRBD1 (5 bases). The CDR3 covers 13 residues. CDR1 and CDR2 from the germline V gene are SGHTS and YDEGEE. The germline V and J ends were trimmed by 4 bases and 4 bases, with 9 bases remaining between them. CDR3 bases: TGTGCCAGCAGCCCTTCAGGGAATCAGCCCCAGCATTTT. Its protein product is CASSPSGNQPQHF.

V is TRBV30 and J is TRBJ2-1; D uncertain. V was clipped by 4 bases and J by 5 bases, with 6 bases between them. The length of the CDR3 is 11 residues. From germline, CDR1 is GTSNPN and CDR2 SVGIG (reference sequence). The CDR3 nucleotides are TGTGCCTGGACTTATAACAATGAGCAGTTCTTC. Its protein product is CAWTYNNEQFF. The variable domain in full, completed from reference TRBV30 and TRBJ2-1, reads SQTIHQWPATLVQPVGSPLSLECTVEGTSNPNLYWYRQAAGRGLQLLFYSVGIGQISSEVPQNLSASRPQDRQFILSSKKLLLSDSGFYLCAWTYNNEQFFGPGTRLTVL.

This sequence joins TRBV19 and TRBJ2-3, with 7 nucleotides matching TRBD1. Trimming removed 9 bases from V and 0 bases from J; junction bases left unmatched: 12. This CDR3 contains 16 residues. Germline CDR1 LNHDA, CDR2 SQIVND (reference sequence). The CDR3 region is CASRLSGTVSTDTQYF. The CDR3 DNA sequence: TGTGCCAGCAGACTTTCCGGGACAGTCAGCACAGATACGCAGTATTTT.

CDR3 coding DNA: TGCAGCGTTGGACAGGGGCTAGGCACCGGGGAGCTGTTTTTT. Its translation is CSVGQGLGTGELFF. The chain couples TRBV29-1 to TRBJ2-2, with 8 bases lining up with TRBD1. Per the germline V gene, CDR1 is SQVTM and CDR2 is ANQGSEA. This CDR3 is 14 amino acids long. Trimming cost V 4 bases and J 4 bases; bases outside gene matches: 5.

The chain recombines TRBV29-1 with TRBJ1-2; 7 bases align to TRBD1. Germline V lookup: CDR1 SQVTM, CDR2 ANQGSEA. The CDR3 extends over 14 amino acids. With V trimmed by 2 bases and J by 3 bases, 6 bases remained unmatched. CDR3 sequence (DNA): TGCAGCGTTGAATCAGGGGGAGCCTACTATGGCTACACCTTC. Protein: CSVESGGAYYGYTF. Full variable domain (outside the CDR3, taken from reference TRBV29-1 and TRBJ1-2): SAVISQKPSRDICQRGTSLTIQCQVDSQVTMMFWYRQQPGQSLTLIATANQGSEATYESGFVIDKFPISRPNLTFSTLTVSNMSPEDSSIYLCSVESGGAYYGYTFGSGTRLTVV.

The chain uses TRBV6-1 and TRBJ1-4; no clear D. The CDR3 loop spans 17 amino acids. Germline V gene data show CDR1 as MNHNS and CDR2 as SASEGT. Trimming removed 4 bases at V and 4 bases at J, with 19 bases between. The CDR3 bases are TGTGCCAGCAGTGGGGTGTTACTGGCAGGTCTTAATGAAAAACTGTTTTTT. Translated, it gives CASSGVLLAGLNEKLFF.

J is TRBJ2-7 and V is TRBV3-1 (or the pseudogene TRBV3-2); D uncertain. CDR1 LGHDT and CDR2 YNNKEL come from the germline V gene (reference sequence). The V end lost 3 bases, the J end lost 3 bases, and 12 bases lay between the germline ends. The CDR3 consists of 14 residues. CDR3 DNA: TGTGCCAGCAGCCAGGCAGTGGGCTACTACGAGCAGTACTTC. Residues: CASSQAVGYYEQYF.